One and the same sample provided the 29 T cell receptor beta chains below, sequenced in a study of cytomegalovirus exposure and HLA in healthy donors. Primers: 60 Vbeta forward and 13 Jbeta reverse. The table came from immunoSEQ multiplex PCR; TCRdb's copy has only in-frame clones and leaves some out. The sample has some 150,000 clones, about 75% seen once. The specimen was PBMCs. Receptors originate from a male donor in good health and CMV-seronegative.

This clone was counted between two and nine times. V gene TRBV4-3 combines with J gene TRBJ1-4; D uncertain. V was pared by 0 bases and J by 5 bases, with 10 bases between. CDR1 is LGHNA and CDR2 is YSLEER in the germline V gene. The length of the CDR3 is 15 residues. The chain's CDR3 is CASSQDRRINEKLFF. The CDR3 nucleotides read TGCGCCAGCAGCCAAGATCGCAGGATCAATGAAAAACTGTTTTTT.

The gene calls are TRBV7-3 and TRBJ2-1; TRBD2 aligns across 8 bases. The J segment lost 2 bases and the V segment lost 1 base, leaving 4 bases of the junction unmatched. The CDR3 has 16 residues. Germline V gene lookup returns CDR1 SGHTA and CDR2 FQGTGA. The CDR3 coding sequence is TGTGCCAGCAGCTTAAGGGTAGCGGGGACCTACAATGAGCAGTTCTTC. Its translation is CASSLRVAGTYNEQFF. The whole variable domain, filled in from reference TRBV7-3 and TRBJ2-1, reads GAGVSQTPSNKVTEKGKYVELRCDPISGHTALYWYRQSLGQGPEFLIYFQGTGAADDSGLPNDRFFAVRPEGSVSTLKIQRTERGDSAVYLCASSLRVAGTYNEQFFGPGTRLTVL.

The V call is TRBV18, the J call TRBJ2-1; 8 bases match TRBD1. The V segment lost 4 bases and the J segment 6 bases; nucleotides outside the gene matches: 11. CDR1 is KGHSH, CDR2 LQKENI, per germline. This CDR3 has 16 residues. The DNA for the CDR3 is TGTGCCAGCTCACGCCGAGAGCAGGGGGCGGGCAATGAGCAGTTCTTC. It yields the protein CASSRREQGAGNEQFF.

In regard to this clone: One end of the junction varies from germline; a read error may be responsible. The chain links TRBV7-8 to TRBJ2-5, with 7 bases fitting TRBD2. The germline V gene encodes CDR1 SGHVS and CDR2 FQNEAQ. The CDR3 contains 14 residues. The CDR3 DNA reads TGTACCAGCAGCTTGGATCCTAGCGGAGAGACCCAGTACTTC. As protein: CTSSLDPSGETQYF.

This chain joins TRBV9 and TRBJ2-5; 12 nucleotides agree with TRBD2. CDR3 length: 15 amino acids. V shed 4 bases, J shed 2 bases, and the junction held 3 bases outside the gene matches. The germline gives CDR1 SGDLS, CDR2 YYNGEE. The CDR3 sequence: CASSFGLAGQETQYF. The DNA of the CDR3 is TGTGCCAGCAGCTTCGGACTAGCGGGGCAAGAGACCCAGTACTTC.

V is TRBV11-2 and J is TRBJ1-2; possible D gene TRBD1, 5 bases. The germline gives CDR1 SGHAT, CDR2 FQNNGV. V was clipped by 7 bases and J by 1 base, with 16 bases between them. CDR3 length: 15 amino acids. The CDR3 region has the DNA TGTGCCAGCACCTTGGGAGGGGTCGGTAACTATGGCTACACCTTC. It specifies CASTLGGVGNYGYTF.

The chain carries TRBV19 and TRBJ2-7; TRBD2 matches at 8 bases. The CDR3 spans 13 residues. V gave up 7 bases and J gave up 6 bases; unmatched junction bases: 8. Per germline, CDR1 LNHDA and CDR2 SQIVND (reference sequence). The CDR3 sequence is CASTGPAGGEQYF. Here the CDR3 DNA reads TGTGCCAGTACCGGGCCGGCGGGGGGCGAGCAGTACTTC.

The V gene is TRBV5-1, the J gene TRBJ2-5; 8 bases match TRBD1. Germline values: CDR1 SGHRS, CDR2 YFSETQ. The CDR3 consists of 15 residues. Trimming cost V 1 base and J 4 bases; bases outside gene matches: 6. The CDR3 nucleotides read TGCGCCAGCAGCTTGTTCGGACAGGGTGTAGAGACCCAGTACTTC. Residues: CASSLFGQGVETQYF.

The genes are TRBV9 and TRBJ2-5; a possible D gene is TRBD1 (6 bases). Matching the DNA end better, TRBJ2-7 makes the J call doubtful. CDR1 is SGDLS, CDR2 YYNGEE, per germline. The CDR3 totals 13 residues. The CDR3 is CASSATRGGEQYF. CDR3 coding DNA: TGTGCCAGCAGCGCGACCAGGGGTGGCGAGCAGTACTTC.

With respect to this clone: A junction end diverges from the germline sequence, so it may reflect a read error. The chain is built from TRBV7-9 and TRBJ2-7; D call uncertain. This CDR3 has 13 residues. Germline V gene lookup returns CDR1 SEHNR and CDR2 FQNEAQ (reference sequence). The CDR3: CSSSLDSRYEQYF. As DNA, the CDR3 is TGTTCCAGCAGCTTAGATTCCCGCTACGAGCAGTACTTC.

This clone has more than one count but fewer than ten. The chain carries TRBV18 and TRBJ1-4, with 8 bases aligning to TRBD1. The germline CDR1 and CDR2 sequences are KGHSH and LQKENI. CDR3 size: 16 residues. The V segment lost 5 bases and the J segment 0 bases; nucleotides outside the gene matches: 5. The CDR3 DNA reads as TGTGCCAGCTCAGCCTCACAGGGGGCAACTAATGAAAAACTGTTTTTT. Residues: CASSASQGATNEKLFF.

There are a few counts of this clone. The chain has TRBV7-8 and TRBJ1-4; no clear D gene. Per germline, CDR1 SGHVS and CDR2 FQNEAQ. V was pared by 5 bases and J by 4 bases, with 14 bases between. The CDR3 covers 15 residues. CDR3 loop: CASSVGQILNEKLFF. The CDR3, as DNA: TGTGCCAGCAGCGTAGGGCAGATCCTTAATGAAAAACTGTTTTTT.

The V call is TRBV27, the J call TRBJ2-1; D is perhaps TRBD2 (6 bases). The V gene's germline CDR1 is MNHEY and CDR2 SMNVEV (reference sequence). The CDR3 is made up of 18 amino acids. Trimming stripped 7 bases from V and 4 bases from J, with 26 bases between. The CDR3 reads CASKVPHIGSGGYNEQFF. The CDR3 DNA is TGTGCCAGCAAGGTTCCCCATATTGGTAGCGGCGGATACAATGAGCAGTTCTTC.

The J gene is TRBJ1-5, the V gene TRBV18; D is perhaps TRBD1 (6 bases). CDR3 length: 14 residues. The V gene lost 4 bases and the J gene lost 9 bases, with 16 bases spanning the gap. CDR1 and CDR2 (germline): KGHSH, LQKENI. DNA for the CDR3: TGTGCCAGCTCACGGTCGGACAGCCTTGGGCCCCAGCATTTT. This gives the protein CASSRSDSLGPQHF.

This sequence joins TRBV7-2 and TRBJ1-6; D is unclear. Trimming left V 6 bases short and J 8 bases short, with 5 bases between. The germline V gene encodes CDR1 SGHTA and CDR2 FQGNSA. This CDR3 spans 11 amino acids. CDR3: CASRHDSPLHF. CDR3 nucleotides: TGTGCCAGCAGACATGATTCACCCCTCCACTTT. The full variable domain, its missing parts supplied by reference TRBV7-2 and TRBJ1-6, is GAGVSQSPSNKVTEKGKDVELRCDPISGHTALYWYRQSLGQGLEFLIYFQGNSAPDKSGLPSDRFSAERTGGSVSTLTIQRTQQEDSAVYLCASRHDSPLHFGNGTRLTVT.

This CDR3 is CASSPLADSYNEQFF. The CDR3 DNA reads TGCGCCAGCAGTCCTCTAGCGGACTCCTACAATGAGCAGTTCTTC. The chain is built from TRBV5-1 and TRBJ2-1; 7 nucleotides match TRBD2. After removal of 5 bases from V and 0 bases from J, the junction contained 5 bases not matched to a gene. Germline-derived CDR1 and CDR2 are SGHRS and YFSETQ. The CDR3 is made up of 15 amino acids.

The chain combines TRBV5-1 with TRBJ1-3, with 7 bases lining up with TRBD1. This CDR3 region has 15 residues. Per the germline V gene, CDR1 is SGHRS and CDR2 is YFSETQ. Trimming removed 4 bases from V and 2 bases from J; junction bases left unmatched: 6. The CDR3 here is CASSPRDRTGNTIYF. The CDR3 region has the DNA TGCGCCAGCAGCCCCCGGGACAGAACTGGAAACACCATATATTTT.

The genes are TRBV27 and TRBJ2-1; possible D gene TRBD1, 5 bases. The germline CDR1 and CDR2 sequences are MNHEY and SMNVEV (reference sequence). Trimming left V 3 bases short and J 8 bases short, with 17 bases between. CDR3 length equals 15 residues. In nucleotides, the CDR3 is TGTGCCAGCAGTTTTTCCGCTTTTCTCAGGGATGAGCAGTTCTTC. Residues: CASSFSAFLRDEQFF.

The rearrangement uses TRBV6-6 and TRBJ1-2, with TRBD1 identical over 8 bases. Germline V gene lookup returns CDR1 MNHNY and CDR2 SVGAGI (reference sequence). J gave up 4 bases and V 3 bases, and 4 bases lay outside the gene matches. The CDR3 contains 14 residues. Here the CDR3 reads CASSYIGTGYGYTF. The CDR3 nucleotides are TGTGCCAGCAGTTATATTGGGACAGGCTATGGCTACACCTTC.

As for this clone: A read error may produce the germline difference seen at one junction end. The chain couples TRBV29-1 to TRBJ1-1; no firm D call. Germline V gene sequence: CDR1 SQVTM, CDR2 ANQGSEA. The CDR3 is 11 residues long. DNA for the CDR3: TGCAGCGTTGGAGGGAACACTGAAGCTTCCTTT. Protein: CSVGGNTEASF. The whole variable domain, remainder taken from reference TRBV29-1 and TRBJ1-1, is SAVISQKPSRDICQRGTSLTIQCQVDSQVTMMFWYRQQPGQSLTLIATANQGSEATYESGFVIDKFPISRPNLTFSTLTVSNMSPEDSSIYLCSVGGNTEASFGQGTRLTVV.

V usage is TRBV27 and J usage is TRBJ2-7; weak D call: TRBD2 (5 bases). The CDR3 is 13 residues long. The V gene's germline CDR1 is MNHEY and CDR2 SMNVEV (reference sequence). V was shortened by 2 bases and J by 7 bases, with 12 bases between the two germline ends. For the CDR3, the DNA is TGTGCCAGCAGTTTAAAAGGGCCGGGGGAGCAGTACTTC. The encoded protein is CASSLKGPGEQYF.

The CDR3 DNA is TGCGCCAGCAGCCGTCCCCGACAGGGGACGGGGGGAAACACCATATATTTT. Amino acid sequence: CASSRPRQGTGGNTIYF. The rearrangement links TRBV4-1 to TRBJ1-3, with TRBD1 matching over 8 bases. The CDR3 length is 17 residues. J lost 4 bases, V lost 4 bases, and 12 bases had no gene match. Per germline, CDR1 MGHRA and CDR2 YSYEKL.

V is TRBV18 and J is TRBJ1-2, with D maybe TRBD1 (5 bases). Trimming removed 2 bases at V and 3 bases at J, with 10 bases between. CDR3 length equals 14 residues. Germline V gene lookup returns CDR1 KGHSH and CDR2 LQKENI. CDR3 protein: CASSPGAGDYGYTF. CDR3 in DNA: TGTGCCAGCTCACCAGGGGCAGGTGACTATGGCTACACCTTC.

V is TRBV5-1 and J is TRBJ1-1; D unclear. The germline V gene encodes CDR1 SGHRS and CDR2 YFSETQ. The CDR3 extends over 14 amino acids. V shed 0 bases and J shed 1 base, with 7 bases lying between them. CDR3 protein: CASSLGPGNTEAFF. CDR3 sequence (DNA): TGCGCCAGCAGCTTGGGTCCAGGGAACACTGAAGCTTTCTTT.

The chain couples TRBV14 to TRBJ2-3, with TRBD2 matching over 8 bases. Germline assignment: CDR1 SGHDN and CDR2 FVKESK. The CDR3 totals 16 residues. Trimming cost V 4 bases and J 2 bases; bases outside gene matches: 8. DNA of the CDR3: TGTGCCAGCAGCCGCTACGGGACTAGACTCACAGATACGCAGTATTTT. Amino acids: CASSRYGTRLTDTQYF.

The CDR3, as DNA: TGCGCCAGCAGCTTGGAGGGGACGAACACCGGGGAGCTGTTTTTT. This translates into CASSLEGTNTGELFF. The chain couples TRBV5-1 to TRBJ2-2, with D possibly matching TRBD1 (5 bases). Trimming removed 0 bases from V and 0 bases from J, with 6 bases in between. CDR1 is SGHRS and CDR2 is YFSETQ in the germline V gene. The CDR3 is made up of 15 amino acids.

The rearrangement joins TRBV7-2 to TRBJ2-7; TRBD2 aligns across 11 bases. The CDR3 totals 13 residues. The V gene end was trimmed by 5 bases and the J gene end by 4 bases; junction bases not matched to a gene: 1. Germline values: CDR1 SGHTA, CDR2 FQGNSA. CDR3 amino acids: CASSGTSGYEQYF. The CDR3 DNA sequence: TGTGCCAGCAGCGGGACTAGCGGTTACGAGCAGTACTTC.

The chain joins TRBV5-6 to TRBJ1-5, with D possibly matching TRBD1 (5 bases). The CDR3 consists of 16 residues. Trimming removed 1 base at V and 8 bases at J, with 19 bases between. Germline values: CDR1 SGHDT, CDR2 YYEEEE. The CDR3 bases are TGTGCCAGCAGCTTGCTGGTTAATAGGGGTAGGGAGCCCCAGCATTTT. Translation gives CASSLLVNRGREPQHF.

This chain connects TRBV7-2 to TRBJ1-5; 10 bases match TRBD1. Germline V gene lookup returns CDR1 SGHTA and CDR2 FQGNSA. CDR3 length: 14 amino acids. Trimming at V came to 5 bases and at J to 6 bases, leaving 4 bases not matched to a gene. The CDR3 DNA is TGTGCCAGCAGCCCGACAGGGGGCGGTCAGCCCCAGCATTTT. Encoded protein: CASSPTGGGQPQHF.